A selection of T cell receptor beta chains follows, all from one sample in a study of OX40 agonist ivuxolimab in advanced cancers. Measured with immunoSEQ multiplex PCR; TCRdb has only the in-frame clones, and not every one. This sample yields around 40,000 clones, of which about 88% are seen a single time; approximately 13% belongs to the top ten. This specimen was CD4+ or CD8+ T cells sorted from blood, taken in a trial of the OX40 agonist ivuxolimab. Receptors originate from an adult with an advanced solid tumor such as melanoma, head and neck, liver or kidney cancer. CDR3s include the opening cysteine and the closing phenylalanine or tryptophan. A D gene is named only where the DNA matches it firmly. Some rows mark clone size as missing; the rest say once, few, many or name a class of expanded clone.

D,J,length,size,V,DNA,CDR3
-,TRBJ1-1,14,-,TRBV7-9,TGTGCCAGCAGCTCCCCGGGGCCAGAAACTGAAGCTTTCTTT,CASSSPGPETEAFF
-,TRBJ1-1,12,once,TRBV27,TGTGCCAGCCTAGCCCGGACAAACGAAGCTTTCTTT,CASLARTNEAFF
-,TRBJ2-7,15,-,TRBV5-4,TGTGCCAGCAGCCGCCTTTTAGGGGTTACCTACGAGCAGTACTTC,CASSRLLGVTYEQYF
-,TRBJ2-7,15,-,TRBV27,TGTGCCAGCAGTGTCACTGGGATTGTAGGCTACGAGCAGTACTTC,CASSVTGIVGYEQYF
-,TRBJ1-1,15,-,TRBV19,TGTGCCAGTAGTATTTCCAGGACACAGAACACTGAAGCTTTCTTT,CASSISRTQNTEAFF
-,TRBJ1-5,15,-,TRBV11-2,TGTGCCAGCAGCTGGGGGTCAGGGGGCAATCAGCCCCAGCATTTT,CASSWGSGGNQPQHF
-,TRBJ2-3,14,-,TRBV6-5,TGTGCCAGCAGTTACTCGCCAGGGATGGATACGCAGTATTTT,CASSYSPGMDTQYF
TRBD1,TRBJ1-1,13,-,TRBV30,TGTGCCTGGTGTCCCGGGACAGGGTCGGGGGCTTTCTTT,CAWCPGTGSGAFF
-,TRBJ1-3,15,-,TRBV7-9,TGTGCCAGCAGCTTAGTAGTTGGCCAGCGAGGCACCATATATTTT,CASSLVVGQRGTIYF
-,TRBJ2-7,15,-,TRBV18,TGTGCCAGCTCACCAAGGGAAGGGGTTAGCTACGAGCAGTACTTC,CASSPREGVSYEQYF
-,TRBJ1-2,13,-,TRBV28,TGTGCCAGTACCCCGGGTCCACTCGATGGCTACACCTTC,CASTPGPLDGYTF
-,TRBJ2-7,15,-,TRBV4-1,TGCGCCAGCAGCCAAGATTTCGGGGGCTCCTACGAGCAGTACTTC,CASSQDFGGSYEQYF
TRBD1,TRBJ2-3,16,-,TRBV7-9,TGTGCCAGCAGCCTGGCAGGGGGCTGGGCCACAGATACGCAGTATTTT,CASSLAGGWATDTQYF
TRBD2,TRBJ2-2,15,-,TRBV7-9,TGTGCCAGCAGCTTAGAGCGGGAGTACACCGGGGAGCTGTTTTTT,CASSLEREYTGELFF
-,TRBJ1-4,19,once,TRBV14,TGTGCCAGCAGCCAGGAGGAGGGGAGTGCCCAAACAACTAATGAAAAACTGTTTTTT,CASSQEEGSAQTTNEKLFF
-,TRBJ2-1,19,-,TRBV9,TGTGCCAGCAGCGTAGCCGAACCGGGAGGGGGCCGTTCCTACAATGAGCAGTTCTTC,CASSVAEPGGGRSYNEQFF
TRBD2,TRBJ2-5,14,-,TRBV10-3,TGTGCCATCAGTTGGACTAGCGGGGAAGAGACCCAGTACTTC,CAISWTSGEETQYF
TRBD1,TRBJ1-2,15,-,TRBV6-4,TGTGCCAGCAGTGGAACAGGGGGCCGGCTCTATGGCTACACCTTC,CASSGTGGRLYGYTF
-,TRBJ1-4,15,once,TRBV15,TGTGCCACCAGCAGAGAAGGGGGGAGGGATGAAAAACTGTTTTTT,CATSREGGRDEKLFF
-,TRBJ1-2,16,-,TRBV7-9,TGTGCCAGCAGCCCAAACACTGGCGAGAGGAACTATGGCTACACCTTC,CASSPNTGERNYGYTF
-,TRBJ1-4,14,many,TRBV7-9,TGTGCCAGCAGCTCACCCGGGACCGACGAAAAACTGTTTTTT,CASSSPGTDEKLFF
-,TRBJ1-1,14,-,TRBV5-4,TGTGCCAGCAGCGGGGCCTGGGGCGGGACTGAAGCTTTCTTT,CASSGAWGGTEAFF
-,TRBJ2-3,17,-,TRBV7-2,TGTGCCAGCAGCTTAGTTAGCCGGCGGGGTGGCACAGATACGCAGTATTTT,CASSLVSRRGGTDTQYF
TRBD1,TRBJ2-2,16,-,TRBV28,TGTGCCAGCAGTTTCCGGGACAGGGGAATCGCCGGGGAGCTGTTTTTT,CASSFRDRGIAGELFF
-,TRBJ1-1,15,-,TRBV28,TGTGCCAGCAGTTTAACGGGGTCGTGGGGCACTGAAGCTTTCTTT,CASSLTGSWGTEAFF
-,TRBJ1-2,15,-,TRBV4-1,TGCGCCAGCAGCCAAGGGTCCACGGGGGCTTTTGGCTACACCTTC,CASSQGSTGAFGYTF
-,TRBJ2-1,14,-,TRBV7-9,TGTGCCAGCAGCGACCCGGACAGATACAATGAGCAGTTCTTC,CASSDPDRYNEQFF
-,TRBJ2-5,17,-,TRBV28,TGTGCCAGCAGTTCTCCACGACGGGGGAGTGGGGGGGAGACCCAGTACTTC,CASSSPRRGSGGETQYF
-,TRBJ1-1,14,-,TRBV5-5,TGTGCCAGCAGCTTGGTTCGTACGAACACTGAAGCTTTCTTT,CASSLVRTNTEAFF
TRBD2,TRBJ2-1,16,-,TRBV18,TGTGCCAGCTCACCAACTAGCGGGAGGACCAACAATGAGCAGTTCTTC,CASSPTSGRTNNEQFF
-,TRBJ1-1,13,-,TRBV13,TGTGCCAGCAGCTTAGCAAGGGATACTGAAGCTTTCTTT,CASSLARDTEAFF
TRBD1,TRBJ2-7,14,-,TRBV29-1,TGCAGCGTTATCGCTGACAGGGGAACCTACGAGCAGTACTTC,CSVIADRGTYEQYF
-,TRBJ2-2,15,-,TRBV2,TGTGCCAGCAGTGAAGTCCACATGAACACCGGGGAGCTGTTTTTT,CASSEVHMNTGELFF